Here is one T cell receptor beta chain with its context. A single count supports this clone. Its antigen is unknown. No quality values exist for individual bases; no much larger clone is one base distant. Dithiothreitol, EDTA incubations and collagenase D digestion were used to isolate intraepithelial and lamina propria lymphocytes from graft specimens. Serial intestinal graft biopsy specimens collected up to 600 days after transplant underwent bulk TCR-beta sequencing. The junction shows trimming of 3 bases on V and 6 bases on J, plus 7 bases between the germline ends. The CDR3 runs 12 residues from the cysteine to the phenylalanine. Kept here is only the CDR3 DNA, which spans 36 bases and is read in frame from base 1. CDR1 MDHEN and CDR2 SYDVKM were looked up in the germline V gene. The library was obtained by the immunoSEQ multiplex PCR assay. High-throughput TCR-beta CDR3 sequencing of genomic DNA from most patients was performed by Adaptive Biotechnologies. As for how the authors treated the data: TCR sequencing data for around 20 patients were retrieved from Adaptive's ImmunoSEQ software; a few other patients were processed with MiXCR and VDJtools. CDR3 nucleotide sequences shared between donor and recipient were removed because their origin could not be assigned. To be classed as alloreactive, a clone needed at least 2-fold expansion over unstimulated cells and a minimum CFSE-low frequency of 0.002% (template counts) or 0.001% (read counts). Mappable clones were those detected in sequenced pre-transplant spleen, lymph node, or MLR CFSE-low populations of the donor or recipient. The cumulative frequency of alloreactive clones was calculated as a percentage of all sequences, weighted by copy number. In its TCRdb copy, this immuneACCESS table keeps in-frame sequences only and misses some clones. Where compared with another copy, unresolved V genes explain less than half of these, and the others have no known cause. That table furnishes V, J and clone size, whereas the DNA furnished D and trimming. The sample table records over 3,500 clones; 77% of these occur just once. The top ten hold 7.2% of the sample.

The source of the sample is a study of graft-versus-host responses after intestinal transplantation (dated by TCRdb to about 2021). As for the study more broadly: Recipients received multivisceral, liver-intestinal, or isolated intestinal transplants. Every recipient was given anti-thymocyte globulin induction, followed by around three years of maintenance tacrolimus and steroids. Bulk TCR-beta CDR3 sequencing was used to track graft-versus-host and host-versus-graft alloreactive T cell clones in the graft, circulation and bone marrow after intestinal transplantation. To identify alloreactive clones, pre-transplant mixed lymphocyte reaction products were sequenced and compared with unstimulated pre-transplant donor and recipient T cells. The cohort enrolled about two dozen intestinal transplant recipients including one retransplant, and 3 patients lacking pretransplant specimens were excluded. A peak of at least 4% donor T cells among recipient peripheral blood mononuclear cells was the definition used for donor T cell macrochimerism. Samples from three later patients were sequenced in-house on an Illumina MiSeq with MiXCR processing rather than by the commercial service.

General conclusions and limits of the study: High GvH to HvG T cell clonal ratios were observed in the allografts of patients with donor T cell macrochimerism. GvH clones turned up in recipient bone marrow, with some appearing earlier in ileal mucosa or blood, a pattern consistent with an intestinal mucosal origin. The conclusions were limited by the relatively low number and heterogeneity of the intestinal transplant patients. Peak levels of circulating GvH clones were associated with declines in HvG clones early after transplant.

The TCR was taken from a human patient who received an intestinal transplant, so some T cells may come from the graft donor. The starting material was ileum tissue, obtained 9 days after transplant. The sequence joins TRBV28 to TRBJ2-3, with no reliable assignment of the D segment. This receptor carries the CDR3 CASSFGVDTQYF. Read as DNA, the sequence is TGTGCCAGCAGTTTCGGAGTGGATACGCAGTATTTT.